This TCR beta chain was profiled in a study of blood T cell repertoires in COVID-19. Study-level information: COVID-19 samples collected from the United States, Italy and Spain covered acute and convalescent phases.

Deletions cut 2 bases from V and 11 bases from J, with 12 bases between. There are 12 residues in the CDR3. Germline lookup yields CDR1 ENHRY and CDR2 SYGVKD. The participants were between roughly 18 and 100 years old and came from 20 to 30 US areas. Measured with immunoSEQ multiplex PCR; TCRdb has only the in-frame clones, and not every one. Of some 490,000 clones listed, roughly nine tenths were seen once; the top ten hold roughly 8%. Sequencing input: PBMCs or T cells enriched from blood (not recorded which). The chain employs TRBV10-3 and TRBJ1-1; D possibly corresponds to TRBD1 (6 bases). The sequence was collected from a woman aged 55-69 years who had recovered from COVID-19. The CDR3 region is CAISEPTGLAFF. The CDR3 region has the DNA TGTGCCATCAGTGAGCCTACAGGGTTGGCTTTCTTT.